This TCR beta chain was identified during a study of T cell changes during pregnancy in multiple sclerosis. After removal of 2 bases from V and 5 bases from J, the junction contained 6 bases not matched to a gene. CDR3 length: 15 residues. Germline CDR1 is MNHNS and CDR2 is SASEGT. The assay was immunoSEQ multiplex PCR, and TCRdb's table has in-frame clones only and misses some. This sample has approximately 71,000 clones, with about nine tenths found just once. Source: peripheral blood, taken in the second trimester of pregnancy. The chain carries TRBV6-1 and TRBJ1-5; 7 bases fit TRBD1. This TCR came from a female donor with multiple sclerosis, enrolled in a pregnancy study. The CDR3 here is CASSEIWDRDQPQHF. The CDR3 DNA is TGTGCCAGCAGTGAAATCTGGGACAGAGATCAGCCCCAGCATTTT.